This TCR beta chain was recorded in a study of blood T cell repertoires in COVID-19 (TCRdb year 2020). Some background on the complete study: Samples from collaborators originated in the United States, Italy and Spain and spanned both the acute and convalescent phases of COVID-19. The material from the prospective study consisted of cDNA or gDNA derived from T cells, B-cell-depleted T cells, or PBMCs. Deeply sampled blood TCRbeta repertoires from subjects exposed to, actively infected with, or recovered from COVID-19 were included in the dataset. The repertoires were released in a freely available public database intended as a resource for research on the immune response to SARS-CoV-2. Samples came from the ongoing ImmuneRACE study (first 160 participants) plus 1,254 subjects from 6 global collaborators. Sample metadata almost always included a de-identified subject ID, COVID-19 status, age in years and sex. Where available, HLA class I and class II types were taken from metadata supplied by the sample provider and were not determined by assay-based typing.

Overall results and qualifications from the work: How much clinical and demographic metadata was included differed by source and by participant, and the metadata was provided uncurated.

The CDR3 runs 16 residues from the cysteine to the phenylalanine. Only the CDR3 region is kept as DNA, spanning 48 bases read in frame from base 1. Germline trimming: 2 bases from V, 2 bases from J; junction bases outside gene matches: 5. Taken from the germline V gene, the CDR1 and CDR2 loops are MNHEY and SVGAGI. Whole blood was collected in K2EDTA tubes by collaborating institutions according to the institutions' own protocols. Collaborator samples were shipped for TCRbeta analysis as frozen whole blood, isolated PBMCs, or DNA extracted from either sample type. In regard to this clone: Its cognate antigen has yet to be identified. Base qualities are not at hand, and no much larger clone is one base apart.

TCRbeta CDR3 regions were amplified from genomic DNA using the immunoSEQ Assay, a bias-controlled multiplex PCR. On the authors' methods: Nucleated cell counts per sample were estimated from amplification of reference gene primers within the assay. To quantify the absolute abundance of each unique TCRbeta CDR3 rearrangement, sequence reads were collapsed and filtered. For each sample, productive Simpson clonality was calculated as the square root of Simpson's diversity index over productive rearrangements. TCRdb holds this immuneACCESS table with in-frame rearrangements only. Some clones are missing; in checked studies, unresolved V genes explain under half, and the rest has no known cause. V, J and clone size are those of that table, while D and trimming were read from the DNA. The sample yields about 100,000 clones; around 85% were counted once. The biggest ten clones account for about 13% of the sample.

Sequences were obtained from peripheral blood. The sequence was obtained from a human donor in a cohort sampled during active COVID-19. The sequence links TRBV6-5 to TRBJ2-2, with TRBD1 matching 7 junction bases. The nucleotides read TGTGCCAGCAGTTACCAACAGGGGACCAACACCGGGGAGCTGTTTTTT. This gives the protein CASSYQQGTNTGELFF.